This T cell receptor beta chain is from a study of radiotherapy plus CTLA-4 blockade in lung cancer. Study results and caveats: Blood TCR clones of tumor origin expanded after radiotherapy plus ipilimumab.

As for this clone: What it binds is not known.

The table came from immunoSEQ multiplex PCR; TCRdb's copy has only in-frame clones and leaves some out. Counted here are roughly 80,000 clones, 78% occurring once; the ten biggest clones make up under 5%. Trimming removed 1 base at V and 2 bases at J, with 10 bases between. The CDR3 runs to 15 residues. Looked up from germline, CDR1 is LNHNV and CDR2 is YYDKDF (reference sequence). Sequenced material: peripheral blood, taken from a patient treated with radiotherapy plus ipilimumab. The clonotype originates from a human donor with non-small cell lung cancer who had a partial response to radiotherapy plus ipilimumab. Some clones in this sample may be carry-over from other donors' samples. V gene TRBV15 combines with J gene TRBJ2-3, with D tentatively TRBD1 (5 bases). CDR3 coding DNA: TGTGCCACCAGCAGAGGACAGCCAGACACAGATACGCAGTATTTT. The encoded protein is CATSRGQPDTDTQYF.